This TCR beta chain is from a study of T cells in Graves' hyperthyroidism and ophthalmopathy. General study findings and limits: Ophthalmopathy was distinguished from stable hyperthyroidism by 13 V-J signatures. In blood, most of the thyroid clonotypes expanded above 0.001 were also present.

This clonotype showed up many times. Its specificity is not known. The CDR3 is made up of 15 amino acids. V was trimmed by 2 bases and J by 5 bases, leaving 14 bases between them. Germline-derived CDR1 and CDR2 are MNHNS and SASEGT. Researchers took RNA transcripts and amplified the TCR beta CDR3 regions from them. The HTBI set primed first-round TCR CDR3 RT-PCR. TCRdb processed the multiplex PCR reads anew with MiXCR; each CDR3 protein has one entry. The sample has around 300,000 distinct CDR3 sequences, 20% to 25% seen once. Uncontrolled infection, other autoimmune disease, pregnancy or lactation led to exclusion. PBMCs were collected from an approximately 9.4 ml volume of fresh peripheral blood.

This receptor was identified in a man aged 25-40 years with Graves' ophthalmopathy. The sample consisted of blood. The chain combines TRBV6-1 with TRBJ2-3; the D is unclear. Written as DNA, the CDR3 is TGTGCCAGCAGTGAAAGGTGGGCCCCCGGAGATACGCAGTATTTT. It codes for CASSERWAPGDTQYF.